This T cell receptor (beta chain) was sequenced in a study of T cell changes during pregnancy in multiple sclerosis. Germline V gene data show CDR1 as LGHNA and CDR2 as YSLEER. There are 13 residues in the CDR3. The germline V and J ends were trimmed by 2 bases and 4 bases, with 8 bases remaining between them. Measured with immunoSEQ multiplex PCR; TCRdb has only the in-frame clones, and not every one. The sample shows around 69,000 clones, 85% to 95% of them seen only once. V gene TRBV4-3 combines with J gene TRBJ1-1; D perhaps matches TRBD1 (6 bases). This TCR derives from a female donor in good health, enrolled as a control in a pregnancy study. The sample in question was peripheral blood, obtained in the second trimester of pregnancy. The CDR3 coding sequence is TGCGCCAGCAGCCAAACAGGGAGCACTGAAGCTTTCTTT. This gives the protein CASSQTGSTEAFF.